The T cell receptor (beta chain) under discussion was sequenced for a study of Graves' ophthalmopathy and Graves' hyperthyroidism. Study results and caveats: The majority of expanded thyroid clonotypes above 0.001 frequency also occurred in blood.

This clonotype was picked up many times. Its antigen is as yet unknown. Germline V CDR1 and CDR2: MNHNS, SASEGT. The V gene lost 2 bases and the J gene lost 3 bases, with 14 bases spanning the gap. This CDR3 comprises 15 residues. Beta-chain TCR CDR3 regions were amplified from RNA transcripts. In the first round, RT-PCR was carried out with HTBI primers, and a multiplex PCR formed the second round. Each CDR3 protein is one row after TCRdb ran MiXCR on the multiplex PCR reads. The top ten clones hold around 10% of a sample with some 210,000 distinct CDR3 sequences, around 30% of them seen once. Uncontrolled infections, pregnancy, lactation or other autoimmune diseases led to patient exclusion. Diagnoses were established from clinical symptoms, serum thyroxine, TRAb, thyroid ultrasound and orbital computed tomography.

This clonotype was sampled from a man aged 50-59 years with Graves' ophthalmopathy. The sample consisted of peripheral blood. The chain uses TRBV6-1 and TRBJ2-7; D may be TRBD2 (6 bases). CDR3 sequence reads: CASSEWGLGGYEQYF. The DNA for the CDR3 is TGTGCCAGCAGTGAATGGGGATTGGGGGGCTACGAGCAGTACTTC.